Described below is a single TCR beta chain sequence and its context. This record belongs to a study of T-cell memory formation after mild COVID-19. Study background: There were largely donor-specific TCR clusters.

The CDR3 has 19 residues. Germline CDR1 SGHTA, CDR2 FQGTGA. Germline trimming cut 1 base from V and 3 bases from J; bases unmatched to any gene: 16. TCRdb fed the 5' RACE reads into MiXCR, producing one record per CDR3 protein. The repertoire includes about 400,000 distinct CDR3 sequences, 23% of them detected once, and less than 15% sits in the top ten. The sequencing input was PBMCs or a T cell subset sorted from them (not recorded which). V usage is TRBV7-3 and J usage is TRBJ2-5, with 8 bases matching TRBD1. The sequence derives from an adult woman who had mild COVID-19 (a few samples of this study predate the infection). Cell type and time point are not known. CDR3 in amino acids: CASSLKGRGRQNKKETQYF. The CDR3 coding sequence is TGTGCCAGCAGCTTAAAAGGCAGGGGGCGTCAAAACAAGAAAGAGACCCAGTACTTC.